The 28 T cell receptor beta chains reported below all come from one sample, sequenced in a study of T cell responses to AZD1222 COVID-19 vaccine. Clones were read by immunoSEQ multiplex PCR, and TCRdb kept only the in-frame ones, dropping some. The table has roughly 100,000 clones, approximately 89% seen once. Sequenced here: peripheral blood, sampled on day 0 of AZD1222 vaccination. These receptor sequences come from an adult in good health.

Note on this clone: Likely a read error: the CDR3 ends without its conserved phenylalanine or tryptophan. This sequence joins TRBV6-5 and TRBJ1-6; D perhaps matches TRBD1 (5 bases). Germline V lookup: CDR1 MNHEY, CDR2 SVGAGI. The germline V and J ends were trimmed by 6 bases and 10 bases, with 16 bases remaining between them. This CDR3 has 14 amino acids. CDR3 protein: CASSLGGEDSPLHL. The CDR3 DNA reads TGTGCCAGCAGCCTGGGGGGGGAGGACTCACCCCTCCACCTT.

The CDR3 DNA reads as TGTGCCAGCAGCTTTGAAGGGGGGGCTCCAGATACGCAGTATTTT. It is translated as CASSFEGGAPDTQYF. The chain links TRBV5-6 to TRBJ2-3; tentatively, D is TRBD2 (7 bases). The CDR3 covers 15 residues. Per germline, CDR1 SGHDT and CDR2 YYEEEE. Trimming cost V 2 bases and J 4 bases, with 14 bases left between them.

This CDR3 is CASSSGGARTDTQYF. The CDR3 bases are TGTGCCAGTTCTAGCGGGGGGGCCCGCACAGATACGCAGTATTTT. The chain links TRBV25-1 to TRBJ2-3, with TRBD2 matching 12 bases. The trim removed 9 bases at V and 1 base at J, leaving 5 bases unmatched. Germline assignment: CDR1 MGHDK and CDR2 SYGVNS. The length of the CDR3 is 15 residues.

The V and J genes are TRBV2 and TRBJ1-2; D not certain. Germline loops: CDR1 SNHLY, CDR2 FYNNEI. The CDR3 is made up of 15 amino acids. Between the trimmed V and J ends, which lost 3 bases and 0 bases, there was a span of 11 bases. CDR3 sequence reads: CASSEWLQSNYGYTF. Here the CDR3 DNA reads TGTGCCAGCAGTGAGTGGTTACAATCTAACTATGGCTACACCTTC.

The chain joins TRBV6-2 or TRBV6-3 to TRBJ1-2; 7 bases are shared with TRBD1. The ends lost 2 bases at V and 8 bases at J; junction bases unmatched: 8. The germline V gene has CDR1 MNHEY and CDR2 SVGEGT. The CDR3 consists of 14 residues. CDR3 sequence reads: CASSYPQGEYGYTF. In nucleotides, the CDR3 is TGTGCCAGCAGTTACCCTCAGGGGGAATACGGCTACACCTTC.

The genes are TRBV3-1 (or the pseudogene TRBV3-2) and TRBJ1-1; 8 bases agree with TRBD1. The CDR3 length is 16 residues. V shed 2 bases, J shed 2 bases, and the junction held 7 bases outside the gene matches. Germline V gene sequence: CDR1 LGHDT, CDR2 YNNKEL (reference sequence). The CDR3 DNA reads TGTGCCAGCAGCCAATACTCAGGGGGCTCTAACACTGAAGCTTTCTTT. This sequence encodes CASSQYSGGSNTEAFF.

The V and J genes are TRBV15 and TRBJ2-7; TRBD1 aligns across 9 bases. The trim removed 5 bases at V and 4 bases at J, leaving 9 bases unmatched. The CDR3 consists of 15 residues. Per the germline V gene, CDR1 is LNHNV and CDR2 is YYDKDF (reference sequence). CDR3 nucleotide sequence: TGTGCCACCAGCCAACGGACAGGGGAGCTATACGAGCAGTACTTC. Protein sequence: CATSQRTGELYEQYF. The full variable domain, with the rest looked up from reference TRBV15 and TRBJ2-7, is DAMVIQNPRYQVTQFGKPVTLSCSQTLNHNVMYWYQQKSSQAPKLLFHYYDKDFNNEADTPDNFQSRRPNTSFCFLDIRSPGLGDTAMYLCATSQRTGELYEQYFGPGTRLTVT.

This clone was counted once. The CDR3, as DNA: TGTGCCAGCAGCTCGGGACTAGCGGGGTTGAATGAGCAGTTCTTC. It codes for CASSSGLAGLNEQFF. The chain is built from TRBV7-6 and TRBJ2-1, with 13 positions matching TRBD2. V dropped 4 bases and J dropped 7; count of bases not matched to a gene: 4. The CDR3 spans 15 residues. Germline CDR1 and CDR2: SGHVS and FNYEAQ.

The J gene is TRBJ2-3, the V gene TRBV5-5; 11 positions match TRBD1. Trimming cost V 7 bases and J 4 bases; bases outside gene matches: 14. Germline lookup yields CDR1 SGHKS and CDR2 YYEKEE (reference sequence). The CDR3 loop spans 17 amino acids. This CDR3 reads CASSTVWGQGVSDTQYF. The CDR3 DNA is TGTGCCAGCTCCACCGTCTGGGGACAGGGGGTTTCAGATACGCAGTATTTT.

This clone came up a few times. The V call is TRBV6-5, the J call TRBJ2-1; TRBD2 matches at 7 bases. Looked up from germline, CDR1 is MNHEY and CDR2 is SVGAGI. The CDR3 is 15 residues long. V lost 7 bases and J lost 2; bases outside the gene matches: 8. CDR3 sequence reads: CASTLGGGAYNEQFF. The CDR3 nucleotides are TGTGCCAGCACCCTGGGTGGGGGGGCCTACAATGAGCAGTTCTTC.

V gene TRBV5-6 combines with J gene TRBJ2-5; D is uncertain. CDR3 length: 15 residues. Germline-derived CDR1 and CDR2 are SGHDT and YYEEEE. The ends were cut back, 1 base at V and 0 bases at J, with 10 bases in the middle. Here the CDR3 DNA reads TGTGCCAGCAGCTTGAGACATATGTACCAAGAGACCCAGTACTTC. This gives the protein CASSLRHMYQETQYF.

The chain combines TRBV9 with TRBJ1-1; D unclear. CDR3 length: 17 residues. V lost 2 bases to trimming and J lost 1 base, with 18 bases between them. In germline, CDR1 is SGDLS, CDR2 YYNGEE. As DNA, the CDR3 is TGTGCCAGCAGCGTCGGGTGGGTTGGAGGCAGGAACACTGAAGCTTTCTTT. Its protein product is CASSVGWVGGRNTEAFF.

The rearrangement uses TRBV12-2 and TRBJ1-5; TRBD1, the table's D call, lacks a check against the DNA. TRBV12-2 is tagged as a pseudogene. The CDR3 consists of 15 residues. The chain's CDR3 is CASRTAHRGRQPQHF. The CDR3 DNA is TGTGCAAGTCGCACGGCCCACAGGGGGAGGCAGCCCCAGCATTTT.

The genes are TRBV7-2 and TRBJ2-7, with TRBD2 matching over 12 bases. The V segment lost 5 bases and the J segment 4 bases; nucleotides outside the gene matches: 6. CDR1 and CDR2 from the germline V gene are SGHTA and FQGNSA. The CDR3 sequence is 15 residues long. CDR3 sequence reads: CASSQRTSGVYEQYF. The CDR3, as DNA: TGTGCCAGCAGCCAGCGGACTAGCGGGGTTTACGAGCAGTACTTC.

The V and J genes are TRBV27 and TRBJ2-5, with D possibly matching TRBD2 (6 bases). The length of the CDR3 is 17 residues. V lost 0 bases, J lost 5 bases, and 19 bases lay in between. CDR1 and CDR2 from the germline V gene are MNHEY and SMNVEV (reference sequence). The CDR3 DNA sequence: TGTGCCAGCAGTTTATCCCGGGGGTCAAACCTCAGGGAGACCCAGTACTTC. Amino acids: CASSLSRGSNLRETQYF.

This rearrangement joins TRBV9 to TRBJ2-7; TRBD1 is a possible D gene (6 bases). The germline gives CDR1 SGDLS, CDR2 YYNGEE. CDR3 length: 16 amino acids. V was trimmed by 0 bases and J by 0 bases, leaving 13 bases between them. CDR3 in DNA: TGTGCCAGCAGCGTAGGCCCGGGACACAGCTCCTACGAGCAGTACTTC. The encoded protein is CASSVGPGHSSYEQYF.

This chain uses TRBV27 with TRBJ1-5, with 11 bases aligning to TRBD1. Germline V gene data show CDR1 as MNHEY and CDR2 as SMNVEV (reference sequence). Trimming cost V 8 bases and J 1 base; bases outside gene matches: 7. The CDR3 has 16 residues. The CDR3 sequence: CASAIGTGGSNQPQHF. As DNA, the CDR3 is TGTGCCAGCGCGATCGGGACAGGGGGGAGCAATCAGCCCCAGCATTTT.

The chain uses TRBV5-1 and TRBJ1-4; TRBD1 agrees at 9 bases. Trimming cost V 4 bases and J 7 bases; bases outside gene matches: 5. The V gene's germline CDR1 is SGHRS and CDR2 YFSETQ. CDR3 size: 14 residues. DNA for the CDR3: TGCGCCAGCAGCCCACAGGGGGCGGGTGAAAAACTGTTTTTT. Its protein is CASSPQGAGEKLFF.

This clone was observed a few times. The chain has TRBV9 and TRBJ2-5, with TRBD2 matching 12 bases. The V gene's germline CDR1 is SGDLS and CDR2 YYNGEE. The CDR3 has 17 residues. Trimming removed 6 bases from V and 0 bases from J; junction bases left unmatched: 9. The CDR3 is CASTKLAGGPNQETQYF. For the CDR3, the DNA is TGTGCCAGCACTAAACTAGCGGGGGGTCCTAACCAAGAGACCCAGTACTTC.

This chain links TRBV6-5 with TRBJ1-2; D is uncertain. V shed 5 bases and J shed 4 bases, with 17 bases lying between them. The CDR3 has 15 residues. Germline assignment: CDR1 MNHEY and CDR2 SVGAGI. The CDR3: CASSQQVGTFYGYTF. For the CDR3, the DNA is TGTGCCAGCAGTCAACAAGTGGGAACCTTCTATGGCTACACCTTC.

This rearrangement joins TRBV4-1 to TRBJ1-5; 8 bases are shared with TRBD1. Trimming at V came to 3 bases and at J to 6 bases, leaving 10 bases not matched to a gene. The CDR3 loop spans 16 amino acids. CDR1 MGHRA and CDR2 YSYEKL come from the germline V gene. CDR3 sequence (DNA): TGCGCCAGCAGCCAGAGCTTCGTCAGGGGGCCTCAGCCCCAGCATTTT. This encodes CASSQSFVRGPQPQHF.

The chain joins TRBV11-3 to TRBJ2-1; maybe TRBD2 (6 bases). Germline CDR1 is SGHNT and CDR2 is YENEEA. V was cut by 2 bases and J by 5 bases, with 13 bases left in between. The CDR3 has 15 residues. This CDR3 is CASSLNLEGDNEQFF. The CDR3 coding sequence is TGTGCCAGCAGCTTAAATTTGGAGGGAGACAATGAGCAGTTCTTC.

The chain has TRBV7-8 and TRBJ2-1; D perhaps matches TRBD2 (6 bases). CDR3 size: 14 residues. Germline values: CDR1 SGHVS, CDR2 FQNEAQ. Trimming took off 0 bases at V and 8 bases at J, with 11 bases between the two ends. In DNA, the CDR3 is TGTGCCAGCAGCTTAGCGCTTTGGGGGGATGAGCAGTTCTTC. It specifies CASSLALWGDEQFF.

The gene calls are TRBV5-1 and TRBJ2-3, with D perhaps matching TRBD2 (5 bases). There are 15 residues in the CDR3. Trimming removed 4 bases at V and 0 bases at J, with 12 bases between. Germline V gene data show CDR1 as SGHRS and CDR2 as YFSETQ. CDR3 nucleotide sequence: TGCGCCAGCAGCCCCACTAGTCTTAGCACAGATACGCAGTATTTT. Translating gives CASSPTSLSTDTQYF. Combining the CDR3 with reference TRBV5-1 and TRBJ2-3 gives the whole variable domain KAGVTQTPRYLIKTRGQQVTLSCSPISGHRSVSWYQQTPGQGLQFLFEYFSETQRNKGNFPGRFSGRQFSNSRSEMNVSTLELGDSALYLCASSPTSLSTDTQYFGPGTRLTVL.

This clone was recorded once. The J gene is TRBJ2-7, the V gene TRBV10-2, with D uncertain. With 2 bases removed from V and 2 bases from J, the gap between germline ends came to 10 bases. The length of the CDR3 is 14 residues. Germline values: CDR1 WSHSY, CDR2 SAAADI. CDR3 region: CASSEVSTPYEQYF. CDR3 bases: TGCGCCAGCAGTGAGGTCAGTACCCCCTACGAGCAGTACTTC.

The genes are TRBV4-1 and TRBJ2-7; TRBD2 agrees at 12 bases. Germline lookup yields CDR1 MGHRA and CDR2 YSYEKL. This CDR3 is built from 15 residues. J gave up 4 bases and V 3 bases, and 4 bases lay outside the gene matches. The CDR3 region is CASSQWTSGEYEQYF. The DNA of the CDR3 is TGCGCCAGCAGCCAGTGGACTAGCGGGGAATACGAGCAGTACTTC.

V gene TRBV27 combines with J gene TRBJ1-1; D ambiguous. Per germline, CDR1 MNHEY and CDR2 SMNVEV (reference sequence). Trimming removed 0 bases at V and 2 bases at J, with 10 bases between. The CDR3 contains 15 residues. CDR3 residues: CASSLSTSPNTEAFF. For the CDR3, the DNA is TGTGCCAGCAGTTTATCTACGTCCCCTAACACTGAAGCTTTCTTT.

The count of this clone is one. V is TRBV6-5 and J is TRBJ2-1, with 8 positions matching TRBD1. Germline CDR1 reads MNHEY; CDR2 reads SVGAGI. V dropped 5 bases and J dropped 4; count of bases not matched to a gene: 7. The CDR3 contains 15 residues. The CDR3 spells CASSPGTGYYNEQFF. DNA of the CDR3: TGTGCCAGCAGTCCCGGGACAGGATATTACAATGAGCAGTTCTTC.